The source of this TCR beta chain is a study of T cell changes during pregnancy in multiple sclerosis. Method: immunoSEQ multiplex PCR; TCRdb's copy keeps in-frame clones and lacks some. The sample includes more than 55,000 clones, around nine tenths of them seen just once. Germline assignment: CDR1 SQVTM and CDR2 ANQGSEA. V lost 0 bases, J lost 5 bases, and 16 bases stayed unmatched. The CDR3 is 18 amino acids. The TCR sequence derives from a female donor with multiple sclerosis, enrolled in a pregnancy study. The sequencing here drew on peripheral blood, taken in the third trimester of pregnancy. V usage is TRBV29-1 and J usage is TRBJ1-2; TRBD1 aligns across 9 bases. The CDR3 sequence: CSVEEPAGGTGFWYGYTF. The CDR3 bases are TGCAGCGTTGAAGAACCAGCGGGGGGGACAGGGTTTTGGTATGGCTACACCTTC.